The present entry profiles one T cell receptor (beta chain) with its context. No antigen is known for it. No base-level quality is on record; no much larger clone is a single base apart. TCRbeta CDR3 regions were amplified from genomic DNA using the immunoSEQ Assay, a bias-controlled multiplex PCR. Processing in the source paper ran as follows. The number of nucleated cells in each sample was estimated from the amplification of reference gene primers within the assay. Sequence reads were collapsed and filtered to measure the absolute abundance of every unique TCRbeta CDR3 rearrangement. For each sample, productive Simpson clonality was calculated as the square root of Simpson's diversity index across productive rearrangements. The table was pulled from immuneACCESS by TCRdb, which kept in-frame rearrangements only. Such tables lose some clones; where checked, under half of the loss comes from unresolved V genes, and the rest has no known cause. D and trimming were read from the DNA, whereas the V and J calls and clone size are those reported in that table. The sample table holds fewer than 200,000 clones, of which about 85% were seen once. The leading ten clones occupy 20% to 25% of the sample.

Including cysteine and phenylalanine, the CDR3 has 13 amino acids. Only the CDR3 portion is preserved as DNA: 39 bases, with reading frame beginning at the first base. The germline V gene encodes CDR1 SNHLY and CDR2 FYNNEI. A distance of 9 bases separates the germline ends of V and J, which lose 4 bases and 3 bases respectively. This record comes from a study of blood T cell repertoires in COVID-19 (dated by TCRdb to 2018 to 2021). Regarding the study in general: The collaborator samples originated in the United States, Italy and Spain and spanned the acute and convalescent phases of COVID-19. The prospective study material was composed of cDNA or gDNA derived from T cells, B-cell-depleted T cells, or PBMCs. The dataset comprised deeply sampled blood TCRbeta repertoires from subjects exposed to, actively infected with, or recovered from COVID-19. A freely available public database, intended as a resource for researchers studying the immune response to SARS-CoV-2, is where the repertoires were released. The samples were drawn from the first 160 participants of the ongoing ImmuneRACE study and from 1,254 subjects provided by 6 global collaborators. A de-identified subject ID, COVID-19 status, age in years and sex were almost always included in the sample metadata. Where HLA class I and class II types were available, the types were taken from metadata supplied by the sample provider, not from assay-based typing.

Collaborating institutions collected whole blood in K2EDTA tubes following their own protocols. For TCRbeta analysis, collaborator samples were shipped as frozen whole blood, as isolated PBMCs, or as DNA extracted from either sample type. Broad study findings and their caveats: How much clinical and demographic metadata was included differed by source and by participant, and the metadata was provided uncurated.

The sample was peripheral blood. The sequence was collected from a man aged 55 to 69 with active or convalescent COVID-19. Recombination linked TRBV2 to TRBJ1-1, and TRBD1 may be the D gene, going by 5 matching bases. CDR3 region: CASSGQGDTEAFF. DNA sequence: TGTGCCAGCAGTGGCCAGGGCGACACTGAAGCTTTCTTT.